This TCR beta chain was documented in a study of cytomegalovirus exposure and HLA in healthy donors. A multiplex PCR was run with 60 Vbeta primers and 13 Jbeta primers. TCRdb keeps only in-frame clones here, not all; method: immunoSEQ multiplex PCR. The sample holds 100,000 to 150,000 clones, about four fifths seen once. The CDR3 extends over 14 amino acids. CDR1 is MNHNS and CDR2 is SASEGT in the germline V gene. The V gene end was trimmed by 3 bases and the J gene end by 5 bases; junction bases not matched to a gene: 6. The sequencing sample was made of PBMCs. The chain combines TRBV6-1 with TRBJ2-7; 8 bases fit TRBD2. The source of this sequence is a woman aged 45 to 65 in good health and CMV-seropositive. The CDR3 spells CASSDPGTSNEQYF. CDR3 sequence (DNA): TGTGCCAGCAGTGACCCCGGGACTAGTAACGAGCAGTACTTC.